What follows are 9 T cell receptor beta chains derived from one specimen sequenced in a study of T cells in Graves' hyperthyroidism and ophthalmopathy. Amplification of TCR beta CDR3 regions used RNA as the template. HTBI primers drove first-round RT-PCR of the TCR CDR3. TCRdb re-called the multiplex PCR reads with MiXCR, one entry per CDR3 protein. Found here are hundreds of thousands of distinct CDR3 sequences, around 15% of them singletons; the top ten hold less than 4.5%. The sequencing input was blood. Receptors were obtained from a woman aged 30 to 39 with Graves' hyperthyroidism.

This clonotype was found many times. The DNA for the CDR3 is TGTGCCAGCGCACAGGGAATGAACACTGAAGCTTTCTTT. It translates to CASAQGMNTEAFF. The rearrangement uses TRBV18 and TRBJ1-1, with a weak D call TRBD1 (6 bases). Trimming shortened V by 8 bases and J by 0 bases, and 10 bases separated the two germline ends. The CDR3 has 13 amino acids. The germline CDR1 and CDR2 sequences are KGHSH and LQKENI.

The chain joins TRBV28 to TRBJ1-2; 9 nucleotides align to TRBD1. The CDR3 has 13 amino acids. Germline V gene lookup returns CDR1 MDHEN and CDR2 SYDVKM. V dropped 5 bases and J dropped 8; count of bases not matched to a gene: 6. The chain's CDR3 is CASSQQGAGGYTF. In nucleotides, the CDR3 is TGTGCCAGCAGTCAACAGGGGGCGGGAGGCTACACCTTC.

This clonotype was seen many times. This chain connects TRBV2 to TRBJ2-3; 8 bases line up with TRBD2. The length of the CDR3 is 15 residues. The V and J ends lost 7 bases and 5 bases, in that order; junction bases with no gene match: 11. The V gene's germline CDR1 is SNHLY and CDR2 FYNNEI. Written as DNA, the CDR3 is TGTGCCAGCATTGATAGCGGGGATGCCCAAGATACGCAGTATTTT. Its translation is CASIDSGDAQDTQYF. The variable domain in full, with the rest retrieved from reference TRBV2 and TRBJ2-3, is EPEVTQTPSHQVTQMGQEVILRCVPISNHLYFYWYRQILGQKVEFLVSFYNNEISEKSEIFDDQFSVERPDGSNFTLKIRSTKLEDSAMYFCASIDSGDAQDTQYFGPGTRLTVL.

This clonotype was seen at least ten times. One junction end disagrees with the germline gene, perhaps due to a read error. The chain uses TRBV20-1 and TRBJ2-3; a possible D gene is TRBD1 (5 bases). Germline values: CDR1 DFQATT, CDR2 SNEGSKA (reference sequence). The CDR3 loop spans 14 amino acids. The CDR3 bases are TGCAGTGCTAGGCGACAGAACCCCACAGATACGCAGTATTTC. Encoded protein: CSARRQNPTDTQYF.

This clonotype was detected only a few times. V gene TRBV6-2 or TRBV6-3 combines with J gene TRBJ2-2; D may be TRBD2 (5 bases). The CDR3 extends over 15 amino acids. Germline CDR1 and CDR2: MNHEY and SVGEGT. Trimming stripped 10 bases from V and 5 bases from J, with 20 bases between. The CDR3 sequence: CAITDFPLGTGELFF. The CDR3 bases are TGTGCCATTACGGACTTCCCCCTTGGGACCGGGGAGCTGTTTTTT.

At least ten counts were recorded for this clonotype. This chain uses TRBV12-3 or TRBV12-4 with TRBJ1-2, with TRBD1 matching over 8 bases. CDR3 length equals 12 residues. V lost 7 bases to trimming and J lost 7 bases; unmatched junction nucleotides: 5. CDR3 DNA: TGTGCCAGCAAAACAGGGGGTGGTGGCTACACCTTC. It yields the protein CASKTGGGGYTF.

This clonotype has only a few counts. The V call is TRBV20-1, the J call TRBJ2-3; D not resolved. The CDR3 totals 11 residues. The V gene lost 7 bases and the J gene lost 3 bases, with 8 bases spanning the gap. Germline loops: CDR1 DFQATT, CDR2 SNEGSKA (reference sequence). In DNA form, the CDR3 reads TGCAGTGGTGGGGTAACAGATACGCAGTATTTT. Amino acids: CSGGVTDTQYF.

This clonotype was picked up a small number of times. The V call is TRBV28, the J call TRBJ2-7, with TRBD2 matching 10 bases. Trimming took 4 bases from V and 3 from J; bases not matched to a gene: 9. Per germline, CDR1 MDHEN and CDR2 SYDVKM. This CDR3 spans 16 amino acids. In nucleotides, the CDR3 is TGTGCCAGCAGTTCTTTAGGAGCGGGAGGGAACTACGAGCAGTACTTC. It translates to CASSSLGAGGNYEQYF.

This clonotype was found many times. The rearrangement joins TRBV11-2 to TRBJ2-7; 10 bases line up with TRBD2. This CDR3 is 15 amino acids long. CDR1 and CDR2 from the germline V gene are SGHAT and FQNNGV. V was clipped by 5 bases and J by 6 bases; unmatched bases: 10. CDR3 nucleotide sequence: TGTGCCAGCAGCGTCGGAGCGGGAGGGATAAGCGAGCAGTACTTC. Translation: CASSVGAGGISEQYF.